This T cell receptor beta chain was recorded in a study of blood T cell repertoires in COVID-19. About the study: The United States, Italy and Spain were the sources of the acute and convalescent COVID-19 samples. From T cells, B-cell-depleted T cells, or PBMCs came the material, which was cDNA or gDNA.

The CDR3 runs 17 residues. V lost 5 bases to trimming and J lost 0 bases, with 17 bases between them. CDR1 is MDHEN, CDR2 SYDVKM, per germline. Clones were sequenced by immunoSEQ multiplex PCR, and TCRdb holds only the in-frame ones, with some missing. The table has over 85,000 clones, approximately 82% seen once. This clonotype was obtained from a woman of 80 years or more with acute or convalescent COVID-19. This rearrangement joins TRBV28 to TRBJ1-5; D gene unclear. The specimen sequenced was peripheral blood. For the CDR3, the DNA is TGTGCCAGCAGTCCCCGTCTGGGCAGCTATAGCAATCAGCCCCAGCATTTT. It yields the protein CASSPRLGSYSNQPQHF.